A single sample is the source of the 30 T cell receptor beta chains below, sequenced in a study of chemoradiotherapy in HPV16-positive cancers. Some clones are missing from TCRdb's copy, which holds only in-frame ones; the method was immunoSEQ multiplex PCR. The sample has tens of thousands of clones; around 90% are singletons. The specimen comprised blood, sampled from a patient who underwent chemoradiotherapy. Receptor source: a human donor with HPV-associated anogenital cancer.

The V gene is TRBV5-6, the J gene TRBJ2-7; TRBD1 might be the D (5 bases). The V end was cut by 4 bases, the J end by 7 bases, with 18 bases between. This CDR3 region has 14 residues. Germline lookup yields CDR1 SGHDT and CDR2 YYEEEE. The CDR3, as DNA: TGTGCCAGCAGCGCCGGTGGGGCGGCCCGAGAGCAGTACTTC. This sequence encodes CASSAGGAAREQYF.

CDR3 nucleotides: TGTGCCAGCAGCCCTCTAGCGGGAGGGAACACCGGGGAGCTGTTTTTT. As protein: CASSPLAGGNTGELFF. The chain carries TRBV11-3 and TRBJ2-2; 11 nucleotides line up with TRBD2. CDR1 and CDR2 from the germline V gene are SGHNT and YENEEA. This CDR3 has 16 residues. V was pared by 5 bases and J by 1 base, with 3 bases of the junction left unmatched.

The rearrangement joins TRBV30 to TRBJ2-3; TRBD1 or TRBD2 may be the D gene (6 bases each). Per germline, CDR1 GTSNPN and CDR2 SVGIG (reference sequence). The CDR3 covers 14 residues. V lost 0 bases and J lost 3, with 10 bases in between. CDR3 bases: TGTGCCTGGAGTGTAATAGGGGGGACAGATACGCAGTATTTT. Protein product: CAWSVIGGTDTQYF. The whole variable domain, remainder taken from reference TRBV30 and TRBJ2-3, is SQTIHQWPATLVQPVGSPLSLECTVEGTSNPNLYWYRQAAGRGLQLLFYSVGIGQISSEVPQNLSASRPQDRQFILSSKKLLLSDSGFYLCAWSVIGGTDTQYFGPGTRLTVL.

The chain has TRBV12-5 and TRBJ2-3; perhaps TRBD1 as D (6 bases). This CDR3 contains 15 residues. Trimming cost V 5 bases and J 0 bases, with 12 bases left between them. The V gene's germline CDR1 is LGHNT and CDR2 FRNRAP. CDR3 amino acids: CASGNSRGSTDTQYF. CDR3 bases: TGTGCTAGTGGTAATTCCAGGGGAAGCACAGATACGCAGTATTTT.

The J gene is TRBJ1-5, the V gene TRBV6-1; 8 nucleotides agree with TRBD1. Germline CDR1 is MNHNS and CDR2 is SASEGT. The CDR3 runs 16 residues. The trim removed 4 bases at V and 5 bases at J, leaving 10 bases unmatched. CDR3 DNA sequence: TGTGCCAGCAGTGCCTGGACAGGGACCGGGCATCAGCCCCAGCATTTT. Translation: CASSAWTGTGHQPQHF.

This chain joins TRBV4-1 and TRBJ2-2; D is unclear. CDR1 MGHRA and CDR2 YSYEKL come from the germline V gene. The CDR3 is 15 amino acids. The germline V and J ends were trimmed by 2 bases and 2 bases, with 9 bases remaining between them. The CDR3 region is CASSQSTSNTGELFF. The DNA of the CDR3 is TGCGCCAGCAGCCAATCAACTTCTAACACCGGGGAGCTGTTTTTT.

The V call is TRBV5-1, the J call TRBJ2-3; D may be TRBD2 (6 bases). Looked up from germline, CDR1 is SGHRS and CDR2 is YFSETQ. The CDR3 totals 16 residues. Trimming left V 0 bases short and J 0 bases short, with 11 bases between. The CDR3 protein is CASSLGDSGSTDTQYF. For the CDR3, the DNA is TGCGCCAGCAGCTTGGGGGATAGCGGTAGCACAGATACGCAGTATTTT.

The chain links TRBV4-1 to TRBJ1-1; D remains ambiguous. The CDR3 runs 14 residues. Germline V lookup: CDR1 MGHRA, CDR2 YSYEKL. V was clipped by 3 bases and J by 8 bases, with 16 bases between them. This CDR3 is CASSQYSGVTEAFF. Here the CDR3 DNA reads TGCGCCAGCAGCCAGTATTCCGGGGTTACGGAAGCTTTCTTT.

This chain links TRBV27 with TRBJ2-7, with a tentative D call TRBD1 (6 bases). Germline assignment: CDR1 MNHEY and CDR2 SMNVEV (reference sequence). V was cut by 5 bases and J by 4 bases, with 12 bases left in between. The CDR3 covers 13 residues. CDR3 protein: CASSVRDTYEQYF. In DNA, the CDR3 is TGTGCCAGCAGTGTCCGGGACACTTACGAGCAGTACTTC.

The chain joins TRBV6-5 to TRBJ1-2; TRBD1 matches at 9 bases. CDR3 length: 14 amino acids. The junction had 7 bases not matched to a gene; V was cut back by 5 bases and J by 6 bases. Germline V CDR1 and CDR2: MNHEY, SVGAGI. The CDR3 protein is CASSPWDRADGYTF. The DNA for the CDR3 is TGTGCCAGCAGTCCATGGGACAGGGCTGATGGCTACACCTTC.

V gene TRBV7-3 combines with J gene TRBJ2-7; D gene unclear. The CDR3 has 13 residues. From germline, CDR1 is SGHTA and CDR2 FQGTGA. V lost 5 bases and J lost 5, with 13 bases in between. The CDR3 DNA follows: TGTGCCAGCAGCAGAAACCTGGGTCACGAGCAGTACTTC. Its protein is CASSRNLGHEQYF.

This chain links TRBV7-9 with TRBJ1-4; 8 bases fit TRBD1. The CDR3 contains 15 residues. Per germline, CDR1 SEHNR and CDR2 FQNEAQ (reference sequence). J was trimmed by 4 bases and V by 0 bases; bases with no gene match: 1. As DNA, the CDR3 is TGTGCCAGCAGCTTAGCAACAGGGGGTAATGAAAAACTGTTTTTT. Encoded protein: CASSLATGGNEKLFF.

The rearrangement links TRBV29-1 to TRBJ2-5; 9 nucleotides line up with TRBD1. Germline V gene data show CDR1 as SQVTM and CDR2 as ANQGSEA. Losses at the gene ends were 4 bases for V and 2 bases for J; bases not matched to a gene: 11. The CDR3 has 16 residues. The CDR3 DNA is TGCAGCGTTGCGTACCGGACAGGGGCTTTACAAGAGACCCAGTACTTC. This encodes CSVAYRTGALQETQYF.

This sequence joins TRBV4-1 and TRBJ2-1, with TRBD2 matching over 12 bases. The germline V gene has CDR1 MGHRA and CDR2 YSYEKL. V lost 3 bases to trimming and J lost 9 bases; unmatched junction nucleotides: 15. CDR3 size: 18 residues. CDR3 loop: CASSQGQGILAGGSEQFF. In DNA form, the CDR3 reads TGCGCCAGCAGCCAGGGACAGGGAATCCTAGCGGGAGGGAGTGAGCAGTTCTTC.

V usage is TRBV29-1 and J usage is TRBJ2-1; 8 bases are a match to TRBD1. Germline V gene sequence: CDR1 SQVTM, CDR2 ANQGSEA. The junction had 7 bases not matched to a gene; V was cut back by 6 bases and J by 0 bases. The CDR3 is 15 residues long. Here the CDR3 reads CSVARGQGSYNEQFF. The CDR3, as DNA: TGCAGCGTAGCCAGGGGGCAGGGCTCCTACAATGAGCAGTTCTTC.

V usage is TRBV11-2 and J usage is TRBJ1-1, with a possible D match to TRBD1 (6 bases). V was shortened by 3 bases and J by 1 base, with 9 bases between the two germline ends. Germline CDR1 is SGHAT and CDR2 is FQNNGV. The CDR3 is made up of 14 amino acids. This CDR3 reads CASSLDSSNTEAFF. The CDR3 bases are TGTGCCAGCAGCTTGGACAGTTCGAACACTGAAGCTTTCTTT.

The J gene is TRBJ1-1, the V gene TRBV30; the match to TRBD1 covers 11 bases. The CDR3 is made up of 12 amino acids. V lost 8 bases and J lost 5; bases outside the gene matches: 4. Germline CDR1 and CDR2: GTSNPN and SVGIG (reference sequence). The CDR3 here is CAGDRGGTEAFF. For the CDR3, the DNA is TGTGCCGGGGACAGGGGGGGTACTGAAGCTTTCTTT.

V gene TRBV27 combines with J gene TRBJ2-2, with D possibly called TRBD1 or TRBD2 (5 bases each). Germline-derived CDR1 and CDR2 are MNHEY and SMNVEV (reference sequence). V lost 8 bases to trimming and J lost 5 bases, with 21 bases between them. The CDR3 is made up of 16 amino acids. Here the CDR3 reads CASGTDGRFATGELFF. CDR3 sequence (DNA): TGTGCCAGCGGGACGGACGGCCGATTTGCGACCGGGGAGCTGTTTTTT.

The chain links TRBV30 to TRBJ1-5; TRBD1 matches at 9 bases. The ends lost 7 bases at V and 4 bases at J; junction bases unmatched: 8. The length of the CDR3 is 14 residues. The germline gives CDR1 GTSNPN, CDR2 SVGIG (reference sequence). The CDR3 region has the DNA TGTGCCTCAGATTGGGGACAGGGTAATCAGCCCCAGCATTTT. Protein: CASDWGQGNQPQHF. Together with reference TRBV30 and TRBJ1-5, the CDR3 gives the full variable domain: SQTIHQWPATLVQPVGSPLSLECTVEGTSNPNLYWYRQAAGRGLQLLFYSVGIGQISSEVPQNLSASRPQDRQFILSSKKLLLSDSGFYLCASDWGQGNQPQHFGDGTRLSIL.

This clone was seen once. CDR3 in amino acids: CASSPLGYQETQYF. The CDR3 coding sequence is TGTGCCAGCAGCCCCCTGGGATACCAAGAGACCCAGTACTTC. The genes are TRBV5-4 and TRBJ2-5; D is unclear. Germline assignment: CDR1 SGHNT and CDR2 YYREEE (reference sequence). This CDR3 has 14 residues. The V gene lost 4 bases and the J gene lost 0 bases, with 10 bases spanning the gap. Using reference TRBV5-4 and TRBJ2-5 for the parts outside the CDR3, the full variable domain is ETGVTQSPTHLIKTRGQQVTLRCSSQSGHNTVSWYQQALGQGPQFIFQYYREEENGRGNFPPRFSGLQFPNYSSELNVNALELDDSALYLCASSPLGYQETQYFGPGTRLLVL.

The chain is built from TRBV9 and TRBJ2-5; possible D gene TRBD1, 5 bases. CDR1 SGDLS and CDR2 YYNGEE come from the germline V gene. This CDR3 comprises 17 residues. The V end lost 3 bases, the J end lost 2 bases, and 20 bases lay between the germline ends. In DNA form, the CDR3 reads TGTGCCAGCAGCGAGTCCTCCAGGGTAGAACCTCAAGAGACCCAGTACTTC. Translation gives CASSESSRVEPQETQYF.

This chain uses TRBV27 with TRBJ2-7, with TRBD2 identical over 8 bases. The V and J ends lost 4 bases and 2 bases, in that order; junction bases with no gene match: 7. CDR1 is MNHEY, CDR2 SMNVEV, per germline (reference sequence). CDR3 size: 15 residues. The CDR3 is CASSSTASGPYEQYF. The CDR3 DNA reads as TGTGCCAGCAGTTCCACCGCTAGCGGGCCCTACGAGCAGTACTTC.

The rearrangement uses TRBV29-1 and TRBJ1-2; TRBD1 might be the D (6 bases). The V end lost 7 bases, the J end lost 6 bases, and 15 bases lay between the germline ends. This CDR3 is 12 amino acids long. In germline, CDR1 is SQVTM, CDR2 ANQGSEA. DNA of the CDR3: TGCAGCGCGGTGGGGGCTTTACATGGCTACACCTTC. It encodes CSAVGALHGYTF.

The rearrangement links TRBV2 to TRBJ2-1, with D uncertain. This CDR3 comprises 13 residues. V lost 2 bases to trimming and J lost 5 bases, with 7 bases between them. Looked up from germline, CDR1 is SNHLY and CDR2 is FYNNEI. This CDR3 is CASSEWTNNEQFF. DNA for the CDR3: TGTGCCAGCAGTGAATGGACGAACAATGAGCAGTTCTTC.

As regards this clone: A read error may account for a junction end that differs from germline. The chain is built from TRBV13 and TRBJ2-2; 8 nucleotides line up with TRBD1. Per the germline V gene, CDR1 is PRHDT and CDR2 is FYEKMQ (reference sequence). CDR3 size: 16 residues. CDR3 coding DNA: TGTGCCAGCAGCGACAATCAGGGGGCGAATACCGGGGAGCTGTTTTTT. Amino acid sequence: CASSDNQGANTGELFF.

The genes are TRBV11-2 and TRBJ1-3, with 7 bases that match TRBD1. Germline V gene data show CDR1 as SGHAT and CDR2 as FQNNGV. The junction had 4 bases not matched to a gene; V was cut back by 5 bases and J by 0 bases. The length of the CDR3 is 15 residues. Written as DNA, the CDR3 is TGTGCCAGCAGCCAACAGGGGTTCTCTGGAAACACCATATATTTT. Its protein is CASSQQGFSGNTIYF.

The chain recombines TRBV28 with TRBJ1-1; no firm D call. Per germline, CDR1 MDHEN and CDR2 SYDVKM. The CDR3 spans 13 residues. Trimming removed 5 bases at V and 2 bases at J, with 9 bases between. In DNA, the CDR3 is TGTGCCAGCAGTGACCCCACCAACACTGAAGCTTTCTTT. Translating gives CASSDPTNTEAFF.

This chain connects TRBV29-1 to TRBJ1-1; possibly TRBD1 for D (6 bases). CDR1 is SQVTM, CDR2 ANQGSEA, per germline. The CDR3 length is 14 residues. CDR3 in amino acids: CGMRGAQGETEAFF. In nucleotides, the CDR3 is TGCGGGATGAGGGGGGCGCAAGGGGAAACTGAAGCTTTCTTT.

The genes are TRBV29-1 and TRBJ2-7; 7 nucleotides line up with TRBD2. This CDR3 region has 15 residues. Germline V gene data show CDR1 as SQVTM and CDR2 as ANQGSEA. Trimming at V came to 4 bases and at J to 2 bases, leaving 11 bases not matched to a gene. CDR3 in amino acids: CSVATSGTDAYEQYF. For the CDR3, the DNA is TGCAGCGTTGCAACCAGCGGGACTGATGCCTACGAGCAGTACTTC.

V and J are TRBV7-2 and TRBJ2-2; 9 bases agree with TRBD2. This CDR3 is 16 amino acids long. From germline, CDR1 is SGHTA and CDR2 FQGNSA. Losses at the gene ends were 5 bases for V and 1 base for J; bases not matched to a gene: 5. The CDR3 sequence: CASSTSSGGNTGELFF. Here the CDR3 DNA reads TGTGCCAGCAGCACCAGTAGCGGGGGGAACACCGGGGAGCTGTTTTTT.